This TCR beta chain was observed in a study of control samples from healthy donors and cancer patients. The CDR3 covers 16 residues. Trimming cost V 0 bases and J 4 bases; bases outside gene matches: 6. Per germline, CDR1 MGHRA and CDR2 YSYEKL. Assay used: immunoSEQ multiplex PCR; TCRdb lists only in-frame clones, some missing. Counted here are roughly 220,000 clones, around 94% occurring once; the ten biggest clones make up 1.5%. The rearrangement uses TRBV4-1 and TRBJ2-1; 7 nucleotides line up with TRBD1. Sequenced input: blood. The source of this sequence is a man between 45 and 60 years old in good health. The CDR3 bases are TGCGCCAGCAGCCAAGAGCTCACAGGGGTTTACAATGAGCAGTTCTTC. This gives the protein CASSQELTGVYNEQFF.